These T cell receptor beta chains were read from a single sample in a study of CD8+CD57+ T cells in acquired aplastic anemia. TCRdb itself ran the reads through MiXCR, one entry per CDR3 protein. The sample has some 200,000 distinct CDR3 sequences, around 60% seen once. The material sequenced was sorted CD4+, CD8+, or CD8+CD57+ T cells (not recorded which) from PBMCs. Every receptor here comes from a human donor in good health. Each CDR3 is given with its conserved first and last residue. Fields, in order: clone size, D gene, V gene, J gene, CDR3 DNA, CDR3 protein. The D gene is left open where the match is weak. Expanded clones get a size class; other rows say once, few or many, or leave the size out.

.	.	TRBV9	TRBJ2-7	TGTGCCAGCAGCGTAGATGTGAGGTCCTACGAGCAGTACTTC	CASSVDVRSYEQYF
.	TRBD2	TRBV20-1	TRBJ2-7	TGCAGTGCTAGAGATAGAACTAGCGGGAGCCTCGGCGAGCAGTACTTC	CSARDRTSGSLGEQYF
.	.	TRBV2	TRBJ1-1	TGTGCCAGCAATAGGGACGTTACTGAAGCTTTCTTT	CASNRDVTEAFF
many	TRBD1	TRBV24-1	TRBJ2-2	TGTGCCACCAGTGATTGGGACAGGGGAGACACCGGGGAGCTGTTTTTT	CATSDWDRGDTGELFF
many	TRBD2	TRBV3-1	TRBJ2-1	TGTGCCAGCAGCCAAGAAACTAGCGGATGGAATGAGCAGTTCTTC	CASSQETSGWNEQFF
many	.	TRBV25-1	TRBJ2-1	TGTGCCAGCAGTGATGGGGGCCGGCATGAGCAGTTCTTC	CASSDGGRHEQFF
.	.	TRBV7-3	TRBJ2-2	TGTGCCAGCAGCTTATCCAGGGGGGACACCGGGGAGCTGTTTTTT	CASSLSRGDTGELFF
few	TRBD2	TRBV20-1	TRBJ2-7	TGCAGTGCTAGAGCACGAGCGGGGACCCAGTACGAGCAGTACTTC	CSARARAGTQYEQYF
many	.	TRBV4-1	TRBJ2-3	TGCGCCAGCAGCCAAGACCCTTGGCGTGTCACGCAGTATTTT	CASSQDPWRVTQYF
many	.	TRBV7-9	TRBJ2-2	TGTGCCAGCAGCCCTAGCGTGACGGACAGCACCGGGGAGCTGTTTTTT	CASSPSVTDSTGELFF
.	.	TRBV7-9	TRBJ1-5	TGTGCCAGCAGCTTAGTAGGAGAACATCAGCCCCAGCATTTT	CASSLVGEHQPQHF
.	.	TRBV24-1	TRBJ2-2	TGTGCCACCAGTCCCCCCGGGTACACCGGGGAGCTGTTTTTT	CATSPPGYTGELFF
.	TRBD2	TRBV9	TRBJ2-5	TGTGCCAGCAGCACAGTACGGGGGGGACAAGAGACCCAGTACTTC	CASSTVRGGQETQYF
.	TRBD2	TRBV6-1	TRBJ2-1	TGTGCCAGCAGTCTAAGCGGGGGGGCTAGTGCTGAGCAGTTCTTC	CASSLSGGASAEQFF
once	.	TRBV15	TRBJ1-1	TGTGCCACCAGCAGAGGGGGGACGGGTAACACTGAAGCTTTCTTT	CATSRGGTGNTEAFF
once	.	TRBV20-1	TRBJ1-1	TGCAGTGCGCGGGTTCACGGAGGTGGACGAGAGGAAGCTTTCTTT	CSARVHGGGREEAFF
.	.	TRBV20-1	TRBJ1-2	TGCAGTGCTAGAGTTGAGGGGTTCACGGGCTACACCTTC	CSARVEGFTGYTF